This TCR beta chain was recorded in a study of T-cell reconstitution after alpha-beta-depleted transplantation in children. Points from the study as a whole: Certain patients had high TCRbeta diversity at day 60, and it came from recipient T cells and thymic progenitors that survived. After transplant, at about two months, alpha-beta T cells were reportedly derived from several hundred expanded graft clones. By one year post-transplant, T-cell counts and diversity largely arose from T cells that were newly produced.

Unique molecular identifiers were incorporated during preparation of the TCRbeta library. One entry per CDR3 protein, called by TCRdb with MiXCR from the PCR reads. The table records roughly 200,000 distinct CDR3 sequences, approximately 6.9% of them present only once. The CDR3 has 15 amino acids. V dropped 2 bases and J dropped 5 bases, with 16 bases sitting between them. From germline, CDR1 is SGHRS and CDR2 YFSETQ. This clonotype was counted between two and nine times. Its antigen is still unknown. Here the sequenced sample was PBMCs, taken before TCRalphabeta/CD19-depleted stem cell transplant. The rearrangement links TRBV5-1 to TRBJ1-1; no clear D. The TCR was taken from a boy aged 2 to 10 with acute lymphoblastic leukemia, due to receive a stem cell transplant. CDR3 nucleotides: TGCGCCAGCAGCTTATCGGACCTAAGAGGGACTGAAGCTTTCTTT. Translation gives CASSLSDLRGTEAFF.